Here is one TCR beta chain with its context. These data come from a study of control samples from healthy donors and cancer patients. Trimming took off 2 bases at V and 8 bases at J, with 13 bases between the two ends. Germline V CDR1 and CDR2: LGHNT, FRNRAP. The CDR3 extends over 14 amino acids. Generated by immunoSEQ multiplex PCR, the TCRdb table keeps only in-frame clones and is missing some. The sample yields 70,000 or so clones, over 65% seen once. Sequenced input: blood. The chain is built from TRBV12-5 and TRBJ2-1, with D unclear. The origin of this receptor is a man over 45 in good health. The CDR3 here is CASGLMQESHEQFF. Here the CDR3 DNA reads TGTGCTAGTGGTTTGATGCAGGAGTCCCATGAGCAGTTCTTC. The variable domain in full, with the rest retrieved from reference TRBV12-5 and TRBJ2-1, is DARVTQTPRHKVTEMGQEVTMRCQPILGHNTVFWYRQTMMQGLELLAYFRNRAPLDDSGMPKDRFSAEMPDATLATLKIQPSEPRDSAVYFCASGLMQESHEQFFGPGTRLTVL.